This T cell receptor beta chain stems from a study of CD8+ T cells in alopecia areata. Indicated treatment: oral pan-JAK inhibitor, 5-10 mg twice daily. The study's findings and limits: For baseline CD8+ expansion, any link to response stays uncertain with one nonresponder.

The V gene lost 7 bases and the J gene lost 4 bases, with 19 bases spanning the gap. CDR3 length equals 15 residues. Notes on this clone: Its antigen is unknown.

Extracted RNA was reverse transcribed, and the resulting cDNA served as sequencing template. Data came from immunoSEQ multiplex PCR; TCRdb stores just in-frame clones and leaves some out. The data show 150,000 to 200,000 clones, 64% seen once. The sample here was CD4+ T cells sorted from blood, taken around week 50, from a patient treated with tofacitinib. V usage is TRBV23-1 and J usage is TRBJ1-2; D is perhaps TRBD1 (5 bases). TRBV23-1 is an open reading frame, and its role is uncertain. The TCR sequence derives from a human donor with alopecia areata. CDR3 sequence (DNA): TGCGCCAGCACCCAGTGGGGGGATGCGATCTATGGCTACACCTTC. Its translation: CASTQWGDAIYGYTF.